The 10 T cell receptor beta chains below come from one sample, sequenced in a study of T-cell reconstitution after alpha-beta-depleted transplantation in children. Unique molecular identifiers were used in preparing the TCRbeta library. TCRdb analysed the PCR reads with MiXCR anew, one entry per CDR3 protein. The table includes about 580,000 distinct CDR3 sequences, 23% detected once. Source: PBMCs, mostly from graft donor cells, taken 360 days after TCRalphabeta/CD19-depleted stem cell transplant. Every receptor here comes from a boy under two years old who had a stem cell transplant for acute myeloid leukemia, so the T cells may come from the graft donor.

CDR3 loop: CASRYSEGNTQYF. DNA for the CDR3: TGTGCCAGCAGGTATAGCGAGGGGAATACGCAGTATTTT. The chain is built from TRBV12-3 or TRBV12-4 and TRBJ2-3, with D perhaps matching TRBD1 or TRBD2 (5 bases each). Trimming cost V 6 bases and J 7 bases, with 14 bases left between them. The length of the CDR3 is 13 residues.

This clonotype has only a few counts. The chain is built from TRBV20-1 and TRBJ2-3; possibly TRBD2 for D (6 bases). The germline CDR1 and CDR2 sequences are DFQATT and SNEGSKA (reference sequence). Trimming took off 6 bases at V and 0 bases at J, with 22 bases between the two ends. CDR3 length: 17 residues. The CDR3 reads CSAPGVLGLGSTDTQYF. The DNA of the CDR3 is TGCAGTGCGCCGGGGGTGTTGGGACTGGGGAGCACAGATACGCAGTATTTT.

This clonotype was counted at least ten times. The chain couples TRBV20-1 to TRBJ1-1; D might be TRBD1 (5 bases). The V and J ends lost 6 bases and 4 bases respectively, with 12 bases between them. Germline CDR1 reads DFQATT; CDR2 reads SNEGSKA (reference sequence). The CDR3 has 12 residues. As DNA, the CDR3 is TGCAGTGCCAATCCGGGGGGCACTGAAGCTTTCTTT. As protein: CSANPGGTEAFF.

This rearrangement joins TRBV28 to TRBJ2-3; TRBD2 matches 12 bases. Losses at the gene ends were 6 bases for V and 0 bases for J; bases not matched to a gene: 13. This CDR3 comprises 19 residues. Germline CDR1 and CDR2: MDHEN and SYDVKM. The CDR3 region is CASRTNRLAGDTSTDTQYF. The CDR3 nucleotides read TGTGCCAGCAGGACTAATAGACTAGCGGGGGACACTAGCACAGATACGCAGTATTTT.

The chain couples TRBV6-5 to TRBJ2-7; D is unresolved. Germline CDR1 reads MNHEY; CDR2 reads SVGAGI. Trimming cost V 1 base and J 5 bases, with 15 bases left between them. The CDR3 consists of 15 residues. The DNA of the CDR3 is TGTGCCAGCAGTTACTTCGCTCGCTCCCCGCACGAGCAGTACTTC. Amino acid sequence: CASSYFARSPHEQYF.

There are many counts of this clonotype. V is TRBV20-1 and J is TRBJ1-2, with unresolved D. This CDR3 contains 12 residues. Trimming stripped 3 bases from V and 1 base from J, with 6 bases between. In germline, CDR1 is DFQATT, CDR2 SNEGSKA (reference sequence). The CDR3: CSASRDNYGYTF. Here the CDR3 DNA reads TGCAGTGCTAGTCGTGATAACTATGGCTACACCTTC.

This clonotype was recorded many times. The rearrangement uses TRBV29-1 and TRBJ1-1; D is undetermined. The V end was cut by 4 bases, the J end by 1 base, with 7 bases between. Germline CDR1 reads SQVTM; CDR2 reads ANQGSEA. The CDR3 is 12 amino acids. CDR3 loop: CSVGAPNTEAFF. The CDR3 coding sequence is TGCAGCGTTGGGGCACCGAACACTGAAGCTTTCTTT.

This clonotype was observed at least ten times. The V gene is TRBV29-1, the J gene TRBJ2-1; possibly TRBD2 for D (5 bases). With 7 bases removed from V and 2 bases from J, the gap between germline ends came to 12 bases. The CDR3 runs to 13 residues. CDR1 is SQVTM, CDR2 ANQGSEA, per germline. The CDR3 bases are TGCAGCGCCCCCCGGGAACCCTACAATGAGCAGTTCTTC. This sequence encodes CSAPREPYNEQFF.

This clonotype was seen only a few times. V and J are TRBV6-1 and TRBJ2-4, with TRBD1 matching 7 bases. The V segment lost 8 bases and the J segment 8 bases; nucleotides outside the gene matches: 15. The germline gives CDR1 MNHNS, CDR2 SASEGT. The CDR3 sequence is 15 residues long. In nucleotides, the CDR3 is TGTGCCAGCGGACCGACCCCAACAGGGGTGGACATTCAGTACTTC. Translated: CASGPTPTGVDIQYF.

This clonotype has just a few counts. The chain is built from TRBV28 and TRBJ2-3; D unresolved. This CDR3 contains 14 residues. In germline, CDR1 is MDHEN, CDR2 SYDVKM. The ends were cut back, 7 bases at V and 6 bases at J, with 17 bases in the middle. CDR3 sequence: CASTLAPRRDTQYF. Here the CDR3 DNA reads TGTGCCAGCACCCTCGCCCCAAGAAGGGATACGCAGTATTTT.